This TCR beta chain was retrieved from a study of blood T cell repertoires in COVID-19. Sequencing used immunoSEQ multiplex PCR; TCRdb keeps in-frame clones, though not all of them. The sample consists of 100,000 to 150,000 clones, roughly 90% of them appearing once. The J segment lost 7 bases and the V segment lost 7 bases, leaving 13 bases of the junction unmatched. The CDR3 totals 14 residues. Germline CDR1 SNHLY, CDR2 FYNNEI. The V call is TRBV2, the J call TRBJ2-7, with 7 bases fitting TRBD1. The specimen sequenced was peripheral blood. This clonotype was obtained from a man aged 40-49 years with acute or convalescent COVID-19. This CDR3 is CASKATAGGREQYF. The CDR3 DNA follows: TGTGCCAGCAAAGCGACGGCAGGGGGAAGGGAGCAGTACTTC.